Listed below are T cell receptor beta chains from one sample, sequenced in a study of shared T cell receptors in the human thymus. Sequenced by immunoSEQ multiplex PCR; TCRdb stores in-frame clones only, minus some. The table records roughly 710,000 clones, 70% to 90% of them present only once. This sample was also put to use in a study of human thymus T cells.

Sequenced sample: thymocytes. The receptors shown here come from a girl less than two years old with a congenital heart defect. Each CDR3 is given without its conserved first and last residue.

CDR3 protein: ASSFWGGHRANEKLF
J gene: TRBJ1-4
V gene: TRBV5-6

CDR3 protein: ASREPGQAYNEQF
J gene: TRBJ2-1
V gene: TRBV5-1

CDR3 protein: ASTMGPGTDYSNQPQH
J gene: TRBJ1-5
V gene: TRBV19

CDR3 protein: ASSPQETGEAF
J gene: TRBJ1-1
V gene: TRBV6-6

CDR3 protein: ASSIDPRPIYGYT
J gene: TRBJ1-2
V gene: TRBV19

CDR3 protein: ASSIAGLAGGILLQY
J gene: TRBJ2-5
V gene: TRBV19

CDR3 protein: ATSRAGTDSNQPQH
J gene: TRBJ1-5
V gene: TRBV15

CDR3 protein: ASSLETDFISYNEQF
J gene: TRBJ2-1
V gene: TRBV5-1

CDR3 protein: ASSCIIRTGSMQRGEQF
J gene: TRBJ2-1
V gene: TRBV27

CDR3 protein: ASSLSGQGNYEQY
J gene: TRBJ2-7
V gene: TRBV27

CDR3 protein: ASSPEGSRGINQPQH
J gene: TRBJ1-5
V gene: TRBV5-5

CDR3 protein: AISEAFLAGGHLETQY
J gene: TRBJ2-5
V gene: TRBV10-3

CDR3 protein: ASHWGSQETQY
J gene: TRBJ2-5
V gene: TRBV2

CDR3 protein: ASSRTGDYGYT
J gene: TRBJ1-2
V gene: TRBV18

CDR3 protein: ASRAQDRVAT
J gene: TRBJ1-2
V gene: TRBV6-5

CDR3 protein: ASSPGRGYEQY
J gene: TRBJ2-7
V gene: TRBV18

CDR3 protein: ASSPREVDQPQH
J gene: TRBJ1-5
V gene: TRBV19

CDR3 protein: ASSVDPGGRKTQY
J gene: TRBJ2-5
V gene: TRBV9

CDR3 protein: ASSLRQDPRDTEAF
J gene: TRBJ1-1
V gene: TRBV5-6

CDR3 protein: ASKGGQGLTEAF
J gene: TRBJ1-1
V gene: TRBV6-5

CDR3 protein: ASSQDRRAGDNEQF
J gene: TRBJ2-1
V gene: TRBV14

CDR3 protein: ASSPTLGGGTEAF
J gene: TRBJ1-1
V gene: TRBV5-6

CDR3 protein: ASSPTGGAGTEAF
J gene: TRBJ1-1
V gene: TRBV18

CDR3 protein: ASSEVVGGGMNTEAF
J gene: TRBJ1-1
V gene: TRBV6-1

CDR3 protein: ASRQPRQSTNEKLF
J gene: TRBJ1-4
V gene: TRBV4-1

CDR3 protein: ASRTHRSGWKLF
J gene: TRBJ1-4
V gene: TRBV6-5

CDR3 protein: ASSKRQTPYEQY
J gene: TRBJ2-7
V gene: TRBV5-5

CDR3 protein: ASSQRLGAPAREKLF
J gene: TRBJ1-4
V gene: TRBV14

CDR3 protein: ASSPGQGSNTEAF
J gene: TRBJ1-1
V gene: TRBV18

CDR3 protein: SVLGGTYNEQF
J gene: TRBJ2-1
V gene: TRBV29-1

CDR3 protein: ASSGWSSYNEQF
J gene: TRBJ2-1
V gene: TRBV19

CDR3 protein: AWSVLTVLNRGNTEAF
J gene: TRBJ1-1
V gene: TRBV30

CDR3 protein: ASSPGGWRGPPGTYEQY
J gene: TRBJ2-7
V gene: TRBV5-1

CDR3 protein: ASSLGQPNTGELF
J gene: TRBJ2-2
V gene: TRBV5-4

CDR3 protein: ASKETGHNQPQH
J gene: TRBJ1-5
V gene: TRBV10-2

CDR3 protein: ASSKKGAWETQY
J gene: TRBJ2-5
V gene: TRBV19

CDR3 protein: ASRPGTGTTYNSPLH
J gene: TRBJ1-6
V gene: TRBV2

CDR3 protein: ASGRLAGGETQY
J gene: TRBJ2-5
V gene: TRBV6-6

CDR3 protein: ASSFIAGGLTKETQY
J gene: TRBJ2-5
V gene: TRBV5-1

CDR3 protein: ASSQEGKGTYEQY
J gene: TRBJ2-7
V gene: TRBV4-1

CDR3 protein: ASSAGGRYGYT
J gene: TRBJ1-2
V gene: TRBV25-1

CDR3 protein: ASSQVRQGTEAF
J gene: TRBJ1-1
V gene: TRBV14

CDR3 protein: ASSSGIRGKNEKLF
J gene: TRBJ1-4
V gene: TRBV7-2

CDR3 protein: ASSIWGGYNEQF
J gene: TRBJ2-1
V gene: TRBV19

CDR3 protein: ASSESTGGSTDNEQF
J gene: TRBJ2-1
V gene: TRBV10-1

CDR3 protein: ASSQVVAGETKNIQY
J gene: TRBJ2-4
V gene: TRBV4-1

CDR3 protein: ASSHANRGPIRTEAF
J gene: TRBJ1-1
V gene: TRBV5-1

CDR3 protein: ASSKSTYFAYEQY
J gene: TRBJ2-7
V gene: TRBV6-5

CDR3 protein: ASSPDTYEQY
J gene: TRBJ2-7
V gene: TRBV18

CDR3 protein: ASSLAGEAVWTDTQY
J gene: TRBJ2-3
V gene: TRBV7-2

CDR3 protein: ASSFRQPQETQY
J gene: TRBJ2-5
V gene: TRBV28